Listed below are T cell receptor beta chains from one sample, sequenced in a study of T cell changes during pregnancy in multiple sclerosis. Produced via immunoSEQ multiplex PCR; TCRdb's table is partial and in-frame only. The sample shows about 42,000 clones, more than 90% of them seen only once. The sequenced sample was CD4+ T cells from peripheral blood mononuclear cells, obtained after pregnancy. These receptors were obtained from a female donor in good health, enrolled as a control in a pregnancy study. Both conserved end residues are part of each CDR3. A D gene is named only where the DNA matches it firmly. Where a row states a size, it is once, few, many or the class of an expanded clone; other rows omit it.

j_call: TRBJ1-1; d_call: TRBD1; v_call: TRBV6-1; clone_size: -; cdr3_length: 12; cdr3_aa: CASSADRVGAFF; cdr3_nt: TGTGCCAGCAGTGCCGACAGGGTAGGCGCTTTCTTT
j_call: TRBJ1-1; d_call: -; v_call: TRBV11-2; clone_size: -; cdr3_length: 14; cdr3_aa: CASSLVVRQTEAFF; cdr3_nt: TGTGCCAGCAGCTTAGTAGTGCGACAGACTGAAGCTTTCTTT
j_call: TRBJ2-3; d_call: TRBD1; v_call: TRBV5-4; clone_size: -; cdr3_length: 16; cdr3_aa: CASSPMTGVEADTQYF; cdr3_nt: TGTGCCAGCAGCCCGATGACAGGGGTGGAGGCAGATACGCAGTATTTT
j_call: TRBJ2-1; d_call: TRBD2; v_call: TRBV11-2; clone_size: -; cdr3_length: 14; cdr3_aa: CASSFSGRGNEQFF; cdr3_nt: TGTGCCAGCAGCTTCAGCGGGAGGGGGAATGAGCAGTTCTTC
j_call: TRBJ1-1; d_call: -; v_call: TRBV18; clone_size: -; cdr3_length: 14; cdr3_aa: CASWAGSGDTEAFF; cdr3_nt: TGTGCCAGCTGGGCGGGGAGTGGGGACACTGAAGCTTTCTTT
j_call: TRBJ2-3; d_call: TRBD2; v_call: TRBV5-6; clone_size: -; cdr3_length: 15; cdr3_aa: CASSPGLAATDTQYF; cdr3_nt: TGTGCCAGCAGCCCGGGACTAGCGGCGACAGATACGCAGTATTTT
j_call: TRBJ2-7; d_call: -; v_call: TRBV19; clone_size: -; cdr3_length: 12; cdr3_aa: CASSHTAYEQYF; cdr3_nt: TGTGCCAGTAGTCATACGGCCTACGAGCAGTACTTC
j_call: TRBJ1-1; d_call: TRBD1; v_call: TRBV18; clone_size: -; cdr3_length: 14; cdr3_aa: CASSPGTGGTEAFF; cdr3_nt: TGTGCCAGCTCACCAGGGACAGGGGGCACTGAAGCTTTCTTT
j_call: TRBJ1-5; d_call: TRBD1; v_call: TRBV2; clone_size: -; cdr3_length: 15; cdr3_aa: CASSPGQGLPQPQHF; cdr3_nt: TGTGCCAGCAGCCCGGGACAGGGTCTCCCTCAGCCCCAGCATTTT
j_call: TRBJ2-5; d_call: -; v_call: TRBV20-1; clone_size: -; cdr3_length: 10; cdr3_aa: CSARTETQYF; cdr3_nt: TGCAGTGCTAGAACTGAGACCCAGTACTTC
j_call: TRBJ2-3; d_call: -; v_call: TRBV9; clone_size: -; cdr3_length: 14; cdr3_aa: CASSGRGSVDTQYF; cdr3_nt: TGTGCCAGCAGCGGTCGGGGGTCGGTAGATACGCAGTATTTT
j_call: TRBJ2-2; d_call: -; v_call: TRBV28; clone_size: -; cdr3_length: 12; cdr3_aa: CASSLQTGELFF; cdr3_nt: TGTGCCAGCAGTCTCCAGACCGGGGAGCTGTTTTTT
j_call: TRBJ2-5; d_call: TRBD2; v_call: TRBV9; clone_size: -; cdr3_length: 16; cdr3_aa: CASSVAVREGQETQYF; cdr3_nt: TGTGCCAGCAGCGTAGCTGTGCGGGAGGGGCAAGAGACCCAGTACTTC
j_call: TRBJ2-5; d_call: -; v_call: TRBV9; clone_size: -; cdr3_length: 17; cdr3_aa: CASSPRERRGRQETQYF; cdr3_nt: TGTGCCAGCAGCCCACGTGAACGGCGGGGCCGTCAAGAGACCCAGTACTTC
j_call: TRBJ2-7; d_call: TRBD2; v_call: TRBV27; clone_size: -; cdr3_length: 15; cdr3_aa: CASSFGVAGPYEQYF; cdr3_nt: TGTGCCAGCAGTTTCGGGGTAGCGGGTCCCTACGAGCAGTACTTC
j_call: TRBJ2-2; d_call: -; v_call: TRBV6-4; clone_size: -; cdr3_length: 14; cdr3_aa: CASSVDWDTGELFF; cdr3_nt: TGTGCCAGCAGTGTGGACTGGGACACCGGGGAGCTGTTTTTT
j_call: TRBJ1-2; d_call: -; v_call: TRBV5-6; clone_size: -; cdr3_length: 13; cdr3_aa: CASSTSQGAGYTF; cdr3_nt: TGTGCCAGCAGCACCTCACAGGGTGCGGGCTACACCTTC
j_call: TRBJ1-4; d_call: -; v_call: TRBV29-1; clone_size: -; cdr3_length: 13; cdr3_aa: CSVPGATNEKLFF; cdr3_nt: TGCAGCGTGCCAGGGGCAACTAATGAAAAACTGTTTTTT
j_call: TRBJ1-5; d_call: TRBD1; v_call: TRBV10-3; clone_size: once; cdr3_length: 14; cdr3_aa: CAISTQGLGQPQHF; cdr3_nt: TGTGCCATCAGCACACAGGGGTTAGGACAGCCCCAGCATTTT
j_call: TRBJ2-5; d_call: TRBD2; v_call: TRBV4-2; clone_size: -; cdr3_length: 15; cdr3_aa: CASSQDLAGAEAQYF; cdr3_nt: TGTGCCAGCAGCCAAGATCTAGCGGGAGCCGAGGCCCAGTACTTC
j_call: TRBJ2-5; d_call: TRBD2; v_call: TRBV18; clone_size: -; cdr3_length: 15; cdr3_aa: CASSPLGTTHQTQYF; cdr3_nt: TGTGCCAGCTCACCCCTCGGGACTACCCACCAGACCCAGTACTTC
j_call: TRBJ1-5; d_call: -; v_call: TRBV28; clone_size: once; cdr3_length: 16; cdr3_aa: CASSLFQGPGRQPQHF; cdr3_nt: TGTGCCAGCAGTTTATTTCAGGGGCCGGGGAGACAGCCCCAGCATTTT
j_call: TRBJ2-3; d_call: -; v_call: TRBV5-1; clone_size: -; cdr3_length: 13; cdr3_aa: CASSLGTTDTQYF; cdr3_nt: TGCGCCAGCAGCTTGGGGACTACAGATACGCAGTATTTT
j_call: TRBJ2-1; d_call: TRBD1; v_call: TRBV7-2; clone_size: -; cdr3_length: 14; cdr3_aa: CASRLDRGYNEQFF; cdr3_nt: TGTGCCAGCCGTTTAGACAGGGGGTACAATGAGCAGTTCTTC
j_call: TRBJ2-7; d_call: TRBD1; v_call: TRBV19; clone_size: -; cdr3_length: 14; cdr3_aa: CASSGPGQPYEQYF; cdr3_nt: TGTGCCAGTAGTGGGCCGGGACAGCCCTACGAGCAGTACTTC
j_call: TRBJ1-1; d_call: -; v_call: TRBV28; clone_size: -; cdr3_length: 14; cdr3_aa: CASSLLGRNTEAFF; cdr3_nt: TGTGCCAGCAGTTTATTGGGGCGGAACACTGAAGCTTTCTTT
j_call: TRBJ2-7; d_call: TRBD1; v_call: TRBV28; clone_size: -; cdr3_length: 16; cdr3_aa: CASSFPQDRGSYEQYF; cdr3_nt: TGTGCCAGCAGTTTCCCCCAAGACAGGGGCTCCTACGAGCAGTACTTC
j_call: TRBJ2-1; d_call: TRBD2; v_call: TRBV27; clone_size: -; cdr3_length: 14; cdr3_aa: CASSWGGPRNEQFF; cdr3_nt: TGTGCCAGCAGTTGGGGAGGGCCGCGGAATGAGCAGTTCTTC
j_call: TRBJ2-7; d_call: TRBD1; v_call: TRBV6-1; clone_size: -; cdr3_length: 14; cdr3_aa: CASSPGGTSYEQYF; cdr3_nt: TGTGCCAGCAGTCCAGGGGGAACCTCTTACGAGCAGTACTTC
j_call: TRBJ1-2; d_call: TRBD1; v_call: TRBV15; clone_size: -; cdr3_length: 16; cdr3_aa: CATSTGQGNENYGYTF; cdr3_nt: TGTGCCACCAGCACGGGACAGGGTAACGAAAACTATGGCTACACCTTC
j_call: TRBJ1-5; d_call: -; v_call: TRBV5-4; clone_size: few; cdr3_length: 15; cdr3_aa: CASSLGGDPNQPQHF; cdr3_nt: TGTGCCAGCAGCTTGGGGGGAGACCCAAATCAGCCCCAGCATTTT
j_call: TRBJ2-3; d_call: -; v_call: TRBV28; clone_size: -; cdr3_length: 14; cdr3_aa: CASRKELLTDTQYF; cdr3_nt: TGTGCCAGCAGGAAAGAACTTCTGACAGATACGCAGTATTTT
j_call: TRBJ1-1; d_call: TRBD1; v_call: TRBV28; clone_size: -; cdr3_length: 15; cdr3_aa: CASSLGGQGATEAFF; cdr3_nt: TGTGCCAGCAGTTTAGGGGGACAGGGTGCCACTGAAGCTTTCTTT
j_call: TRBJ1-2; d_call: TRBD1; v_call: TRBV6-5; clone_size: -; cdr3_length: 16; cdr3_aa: CASSYSMPDRAGGYTF; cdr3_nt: TGTGCCAGCAGTTACTCGATGCCCGACAGGGCTGGAGGCTACACCTTC
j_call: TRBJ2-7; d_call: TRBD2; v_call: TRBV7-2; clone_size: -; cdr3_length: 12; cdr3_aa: CASSFLADEQYF; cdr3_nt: TGTGCCAGCAGCTTTCTAGCGGACGAGCAGTACTTC